The sequence of this TCR beta chain was determined in a study of response to subunit inactivated influenza vaccine. As for this clonotype: The antigen remains unidentified.

Study results and limitations: Few new T cells, the authors suggested, are recruited by each seasonal influenza vaccination.

TCRdb processed the RT-PCR reads anew with MiXCR; each CDR3 protein has one entry. The sample has a few hundred thousand distinct CDR3 sequences, approximately 15% seen once; the top ten hold approximately 12%. Trimming left V 3 bases short and J 6 bases short, with 16 bases between. There are 15 residues in the CDR3. The V gene's germline CDR1 is SGHTA and CDR2 FQGNSA. V gene TRBV7-2 combines with J gene TRBJ2-3; D possibly matches TRBD1 or TRBD2 (6 bases each). The receptor's source is a man aged 45-65 years who received an inactivated influenza vaccine. The sample consisted of PBMCs from blood, taken about 11 days after vaccination. The CDR3 DNA sequence: TGTGCCAGCAGCTTGAGGGGGGCGCGAGGTGATACGCAGTATTTT. Protein product: CASSLRGARGDTQYF.